This T cell receptor beta chain was identified in a study of OX40 agonist ivuxolimab in advanced cancers. The repertoire was sequenced with immunoSEQ multiplex PCR; TCRdb's copy has only in-frame clones and lacks some. The sample includes about 73,000 clones, approximately 92% of them seen just once. The V gene lost 1 base and the J gene lost 2 bases, with 9 bases spanning the gap. The germline V gene has CDR1 SGHAT and CDR2 FQNNGV. The CDR3 sequence is 14 residues long. The rearrangement uses TRBV11-2 and TRBJ2-7, with D possibly matching TRBD1 (5 bases). The clonotype was recovered from an adult with an advanced solid tumor such as melanoma, head and neck, liver or kidney cancer. The material was CD4+ or CD8+ T cells sorted from blood, obtained in a trial of the OX40 agonist ivuxolimab. This chain's CDR3 is CASSLGRGTYEQYF. In DNA, the CDR3 is TGTGCCAGCAGCTTAGGAAGGGGCACCTACGAGCAGTACTTC.